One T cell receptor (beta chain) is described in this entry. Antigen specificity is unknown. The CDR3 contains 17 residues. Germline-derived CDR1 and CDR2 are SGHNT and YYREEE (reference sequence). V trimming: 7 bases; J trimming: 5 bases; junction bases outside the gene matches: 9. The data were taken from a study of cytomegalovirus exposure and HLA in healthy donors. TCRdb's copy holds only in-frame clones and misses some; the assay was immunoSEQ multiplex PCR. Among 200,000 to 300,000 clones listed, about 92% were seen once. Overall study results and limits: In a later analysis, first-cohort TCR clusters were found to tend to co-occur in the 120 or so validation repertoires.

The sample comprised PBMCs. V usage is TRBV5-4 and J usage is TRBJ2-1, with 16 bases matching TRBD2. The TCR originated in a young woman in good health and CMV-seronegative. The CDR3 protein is CASEGGTSGRENNEQFF. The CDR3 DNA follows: TGTGCCAGCGAGGGAGGGACTAGCGGGAGGGAAAACAATGAGCAGTTCTTC.